This T cell receptor beta chain was sequenced in a study of vaccination and CD4 T cells after COVID-19. Study-wide background: Overlapping spike peptides of SARS-CoV-2, HCoV-NL63, HCoV-OC43 and HCoV-229E were used, and cells were stimulated with them.

The CDR3 comprises 21 residues, both ends counted. At the Johns Hopkins FTIC core, DNA taken from cultured CD4+ T cells was sequenced by way of the Oncomine TCR Beta short-read assay. TCRdb fed the PCR reads into MiXCR, producing one record per CDR3 protein. The table records roughly 24,000 distinct CDR3 sequences, roughly two fifths of them present only once. Comment on this clonotype: Its antigen remains unknown. The limits of the CDR3 on the DNA are not certain, so only TCRdb's listed CDR3 is given.

Treatment in this sample: approximately nine-day PBMC culture with coronavirus spike peptide pools or control peptides (ViraFEST assay). The chain has TRBV7-5 and TRBJ2-7; the table's D call, TRBD2, was not checked against the DNA. TRBV7-5 is described as a pseudogene. The sequenced sample was CD4+ T cells from blood, cultured in vitro. The receptor comes from a human donor who had recovered from COVID-19. The CDR3 is CISVPEERFSSLSGPSYEQYF.